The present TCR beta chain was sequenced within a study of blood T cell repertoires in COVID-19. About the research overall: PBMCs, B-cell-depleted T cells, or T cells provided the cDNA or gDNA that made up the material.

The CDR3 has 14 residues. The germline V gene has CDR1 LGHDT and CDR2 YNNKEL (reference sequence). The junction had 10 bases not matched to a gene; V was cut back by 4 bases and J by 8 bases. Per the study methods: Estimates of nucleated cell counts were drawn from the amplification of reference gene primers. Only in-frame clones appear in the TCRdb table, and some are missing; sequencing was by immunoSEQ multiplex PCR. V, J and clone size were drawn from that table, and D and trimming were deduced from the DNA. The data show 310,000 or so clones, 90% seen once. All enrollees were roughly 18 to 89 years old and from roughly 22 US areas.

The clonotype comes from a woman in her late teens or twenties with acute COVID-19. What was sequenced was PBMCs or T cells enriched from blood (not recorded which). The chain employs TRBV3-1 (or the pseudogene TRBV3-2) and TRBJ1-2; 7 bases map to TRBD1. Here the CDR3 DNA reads TGTGCCAGCAGCCGCCGAGGGACAGATGGGGGCTACACCTTC. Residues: CASSRRGTDGGYTF.